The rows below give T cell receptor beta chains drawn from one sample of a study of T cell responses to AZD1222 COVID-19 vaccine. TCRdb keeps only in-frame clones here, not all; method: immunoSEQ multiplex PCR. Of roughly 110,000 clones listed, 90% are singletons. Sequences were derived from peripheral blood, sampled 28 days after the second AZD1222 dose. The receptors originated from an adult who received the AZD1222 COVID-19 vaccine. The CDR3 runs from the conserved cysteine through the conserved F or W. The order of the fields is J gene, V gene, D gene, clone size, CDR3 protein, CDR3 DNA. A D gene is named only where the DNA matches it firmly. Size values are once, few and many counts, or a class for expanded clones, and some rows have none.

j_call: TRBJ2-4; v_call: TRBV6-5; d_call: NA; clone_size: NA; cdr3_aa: CASSPDPRKNIQYF; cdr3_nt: TGTGCCAGCAGCCCAGACCCTCGCAAAAACATTCAGTACTTC
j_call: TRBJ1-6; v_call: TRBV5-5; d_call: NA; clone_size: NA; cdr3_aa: CASSWTEANSPLHF; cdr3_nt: TGTGCCAGCAGCTGGACAGAAGCTAATTCACCCCTCCACTTT
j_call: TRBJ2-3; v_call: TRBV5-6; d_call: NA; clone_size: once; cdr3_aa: CASSLDLFRSTDTQYF; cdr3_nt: TGTGCCAGCAGCTTGGATCTTTTTCGTAGCACAGATACGCAGTATTTT
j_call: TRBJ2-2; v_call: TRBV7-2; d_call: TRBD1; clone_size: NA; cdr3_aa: CASSPPAGGGGGELFF; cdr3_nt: TGTGCCAGCAGCCCCCCGGCAGGGGGTGGAGGCGGGGAGCTGTTTTTT
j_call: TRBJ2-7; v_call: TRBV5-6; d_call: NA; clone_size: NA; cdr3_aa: CASSLGASYEQYF; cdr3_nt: TGTGCCAGCAGCCTCGGGGCCTCCTACGAGCAGTACTTC
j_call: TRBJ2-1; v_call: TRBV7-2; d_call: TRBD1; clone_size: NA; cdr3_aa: CASREPGQGYNEQFF; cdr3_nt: TGTGCCAGCAGGGAACCGGGACAGGGATACAATGAGCAGTTCTTC
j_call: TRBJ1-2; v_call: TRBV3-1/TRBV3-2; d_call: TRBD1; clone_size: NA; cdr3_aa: CASSLDRELYGYTF; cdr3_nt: TGTGCCAGCAGCCTTGACAGGGAACTCTATGGCTACACCTTC
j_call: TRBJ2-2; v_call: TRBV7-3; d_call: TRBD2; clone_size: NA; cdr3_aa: CASSTGLNTGELFF; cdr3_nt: TGTGCCAGCAGCACGGGACTAAACACCGGGGAGCTGTTTTTT
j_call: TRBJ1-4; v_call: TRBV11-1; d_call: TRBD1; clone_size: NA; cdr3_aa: CASSSGQGNEKLFF; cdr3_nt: TGTGCCAGCAGCTCGGGACAGGGTAACGAAAAACTGTTTTTT
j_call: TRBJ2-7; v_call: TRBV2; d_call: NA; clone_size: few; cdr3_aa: CASGRDPPGYEQYF; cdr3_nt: TGTGCCAGCGGACGAGACCCCCCGGGTTACGAGCAGTACTTC
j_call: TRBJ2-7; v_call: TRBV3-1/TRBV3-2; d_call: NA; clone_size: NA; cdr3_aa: CASSQIGGRYEQYF; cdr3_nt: TGTGCCAGCAGCCAAATCGGGGGACGATACGAGCAGTACTTC
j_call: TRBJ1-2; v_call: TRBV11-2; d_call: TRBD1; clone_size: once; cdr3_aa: CASSLTGTVGYGYTF; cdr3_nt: TGTGCCAGCAGCTTAACCGGGACAGTGGGCTATGGCTACACCTTC
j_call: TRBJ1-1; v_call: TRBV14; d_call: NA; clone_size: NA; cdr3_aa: CASGLPAGTEAFF; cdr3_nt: TGTGCCAGCGGCCTCCCGGCGGGCACTGAAGCTTTCTTT
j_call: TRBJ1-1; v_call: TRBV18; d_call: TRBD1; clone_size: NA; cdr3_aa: CASSWIGGAMNTEAFF; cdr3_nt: TGTGCCAGCTCATGGATAGGGGGCGCGATGAACACTGAAGCTTTCTTT
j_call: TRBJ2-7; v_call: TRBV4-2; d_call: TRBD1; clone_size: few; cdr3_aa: CASSQGGQGADEQYF; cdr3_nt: TGTGCCAGCAGCCAAGGGGGGCAGGGGGCGGACGAGCAGTACTTC